What follows is one T cell receptor beta chain and its context. TCRdb's copy holds only in-frame clones and misses some; the assay was immunoSEQ multiplex PCR. The sample has some 1,400,000 clones; 96% are singletons. This record belongs to a study of shared clonotypes between healthy human individuals. The CDR3 runs 13 residues. V dropped 7 bases and J dropped 5 bases, with 13 bases sitting between them. Germline CDR1 SGHRS, CDR2 YFSETQ. Material: naive CD4+ T cells sorted from blood. The subset denotes: CD45RA+ positively selected. The clonotype comes from a man aged 25-40 years in good health. The chain couples TRBV5-1 to TRBJ2-1, with D possibly TRBD2 on 6 matching bases. CDR3 residues: CASRTMTHNEQFF. The DNA of the CDR3 is TGCGCCAGCCGGACTATGACCCACAATGAGCAGTTCTTC.